These 16 T cell receptor beta chains came from one sample sequenced in a study of beta chain features in type 1 diabetes. Of the isolated RNA, all was reverse transcribed, and so the sequenced material was expressed TCRB transcripts. TCRdb keeps only in-frame clones here, not all; method: immunoSEQ multiplex PCR. The sample consists of around 500,000 clones, roughly 10% of them appearing once. The sample was naive CD4+ T cells from blood. The origin of the receptors is a woman younger than 35 in good health.

Only one count was recorded for this clone. The V call is TRBV13, the J call TRBJ2-1, with no clear D. In germline, CDR1 is PRHDT, CDR2 FYEKMQ (reference sequence). This CDR3 contains 12 residues. V lost 2 bases and J 5 bases, leaving 4 bases between the germline ends. The CDR3 nucleotides are TGTGCCAGCAGCTTACGGAACAATGAGCAGTTCTTC. This encodes CASSLRNNEQFF.

This clone was seen a handful of times. The V gene is TRBV28, the J gene TRBJ2-7; either TRBD1 or TRBD2 may supply D (5 bases each). The germline V gene encodes CDR1 MDHEN and CDR2 SYDVKM. The CDR3 length is 19 residues. Trimming cost V 5 bases and J 1 base, with 27 bases left between them. The CDR3: CASSQSLGPLQLLSYEQYV. In nucleotides, the CDR3 is TGTGCCAGCAGTCAATCCCTGGGACCGCTACAACTTTTGTCCTACGAGCAGTACGTC.

For this clone: One base away lies a much larger clone, so this may be a sequencing read error. The chain employs TRBV25-1 and TRBJ2-7; D might be TRBD2 (5 bases). The CDR3 is 13 residues long. Deletions cut 6 bases from V and 0 bases from J, with 9 bases between. From germline, CDR1 is MGHDK and CDR2 SYGVNS. Here the CDR3 reads CASRRASSYEQYF. CDR3 sequence (DNA): TGTGCCAGCAGGCGGGCATCCTCCTACGAGCAGTACTTC.

This chain connects TRBV7-2 to TRBJ2-5; TRBD2 is a possible D gene (6 bases). The CDR3 is 15 residues long. Germline assignment: CDR1 SGHTA and CDR2 FQGNSA. V shed 4 bases and J shed 6 bases, with 18 bases lying between them. The CDR3 DNA sequence: TGTGCCAGCAGCTCTGCCTCGGGAGTGTTGAAGACCCAGTACTTC. It encodes CASSSASGVLKTQYF.

This clone was recorded only once. The gene calls are TRBV27 and TRBJ2-7; TRBD1 might be the D (8 bases). Germline CDR1 is MNHEY and CDR2 is SMNVEV (reference sequence). V dropped 4 bases and J dropped 2 bases, with 15 bases sitting between them. The CDR3 is made up of 15 amino acids. The CDR3 coding sequence is TGTGCCAGCAGTTCCGGACAGGGACTAACCTACGAGCAGTACTTC. Amino acid sequence: CASSSGQGLTYEQYF.

As to this clone: A read error may produce the germline difference seen at one junction end. This sequence joins TRBV28 and TRBJ1-1; weak D call: TRBD1 (6 bases). This CDR3 region has 11 residues. The germline gives CDR1 MDHEN, CDR2 SYDVKM. The CDR3 loop is CASSWREGGIF. For the CDR3, the DNA is TGTGCCAGCAGTTGGAGAGAAGGGGGTATCTTT.

This clone was detected only a few times. This sequence joins TRBV28 and TRBJ1-1; D is uncertain. V lost 2 bases to trimming and J lost 0 bases, with 10 bases between them. CDR3 length equals 15 residues. Germline V gives CDR1 MDHEN, CDR2 SYDVKM. The CDR3: CASSLRGTVNTEAFF. The CDR3 DNA sequence: TGTGCCAGCAGTTTACGGGGTACTGTGAACACTGAAGCTTTCTTT.

The chain carries TRBV27 and TRBJ2-1; 12 bases agree with TRBD2. The CDR3 length is 20 residues. V dropped 6 bases and J dropped 0; count of bases not matched to a gene: 15. Looked up from germline, CDR1 is MNHEY and CDR2 is SMNVEV (reference sequence). CDR3 amino acids: CASSPIPGLAGDTSYNEQFF. CDR3 DNA sequence: TGTGCCAGCAGCCCCATACCGGGACTAGCGGGCGATACCTCCTACAATGAGCAGTTCTTC.

A few counts support this clone. The CDR3 protein is CASSPRDRVHHEQYV. CDR3 DNA: TGTGCCAGCAGCCCCCGGGACAGGGTTCACCACGAGCAGTACGTC. The rearrangement links TRBV5-6 to TRBJ2-7, with 9 bases lining up with TRBD1. The V gene's germline CDR1 is SGHDT and CDR2 YYEEEE. V was pared by 4 bases and J by 5 bases, with 10 bases of the junction left unmatched. There are 15 residues in the CDR3.

V and J are TRBV7-9 and TRBJ2-5; 9 nucleotides line up with TRBD1. Germline V gene data show CDR1 as SEHNR and CDR2 as FQNEAQ (reference sequence). With 5 bases clipped from V and 4 bases from J, the junction kept 2 bases outside the gene matches. CDR3 length: 13 residues. CDR3 region: CASSTTGGETQYF. The CDR3 DNA reads as TGTGCCAGCAGCACGACAGGGGGAGAGACCCAGTACTTC.

This clone has just a few counts. The chain has TRBV9 and TRBJ1-2; D possibly corresponds to TRBD1 (5 bases). CDR1 and CDR2 (germline): SGDLS, YYNGEE. Trimming removed 4 bases from V and 7 bases from J, with 20 bases in between. The CDR3 has 15 amino acids. The CDR3 DNA sequence: TGTGCCAGCAGCCCCCGATCGGGCCCAAGGGGTGGCTACACCTTC. Translation: CASSPRSGPRGGYTF.

The rearrangement uses TRBV15 and TRBJ2-1, with TRBD2 matching 8 bases. This CDR3 region has 20 residues. The V and J ends lost 1 base and 6 bases, in that order; junction bases with no gene match: 20. Germline V gene sequence: CDR1 LNHNV, CDR2 YYDKDF (reference sequence). In DNA, the CDR3 is TGTGCCACCAGCAGAGGTCTAGTGTTGGAAGGAGGACTAGCATTCAATGAGCAGTTCTTC. The encoded protein is CATSRGLVLEGGLAFNEQFF.

The chain links TRBV9 to TRBJ2-5; D is ambiguous. In germline, CDR1 is SGDLS, CDR2 YYNGEE. This CDR3 comprises 14 residues. V lost 4 bases, J lost 1 base, and 11 bases lay in between. The DNA for the CDR3 is TGTGCCAGCAGCCTGAGACCGGTCCAAGAGACCCAGTACTTC. Translation: CASSLRPVQETQYF.

The chain combines TRBV10-3 with TRBJ2-7; maybe TRBD2 (5 bases). This CDR3 contains 15 residues. Trimming took 0 bases from V and 2 from J, leaving 11 bases between them. The germline gives CDR1 ENHRY, CDR2 SYGVKD. CDR3 in DNA: TGTGCCATCAGTGAGTCGAATTCAGCGGCCTACGAGCAGTACTTC. Translation gives CAISESNSAAYEQYF.

The chain couples TRBV5-1 to TRBJ1-3; 10 bases match TRBD1. Per germline, CDR1 SGHRS and CDR2 YFSETQ. This CDR3 has 15 amino acids. V lost 2 bases, J lost 3 bases, and 2 bases stayed unmatched. In DNA, the CDR3 is TGCGCCAGCAGCTTCGGGACAGGGGATGGAAACACCATATATTTT. Translating it yields CASSFGTGDGNTIYF.

This sequence joins TRBV15 and TRBJ2-3; D not certain. V gave up 0 bases and J gave up 8 bases, with 12 bases separating them. This CDR3 has 14 amino acids. Looked up from germline, CDR1 is LNHNV and CDR2 is YYDKDF (reference sequence). CDR3 in DNA: TGTGCCACCAGCAGAGATAATGCGCAAGGTACGCAGTATTTT. Protein product: CATSRDNAQGTQYF.